The clone carrying this TCR beta chain was picked up many times. Its antigen is still unknown. This sample is drawn from a study of post-analysis software for immune sequencing data. Notes on the study in general: The normalized Chao1 diversity of multiple sclerosis patients was significantly lower than that of controls. With TRBV5-6, TRBV5-1 and TRBV20-1 included, about 5 TRBV segments were more frequent in patients than in controls.

Unique molecular identifiers were carried by the TCR beta cDNA libraries. A population of roughly 0.85 to 10 million T cells gave rise to approximately 530,000 cDNA molecules. TCRdb ran MiXCR on the PCR reads and lists one entry per CDR3 protein. The repertoire holds about 200,000 distinct CDR3 sequences, with approximately 28% as singletons. V lost 1 base and J 2 bases, leaving 7 bases between the germline ends. The CDR3 covers 14 residues. The germline gives CDR1 MDHEN, CDR2 SYDVKM. The sequence derives from a girl aged 2-17 years with multiple sclerosis. The rearrangement joins TRBV28 to TRBJ2-3; D is uncertain. The specimen was blood. CDR3 coding DNA: TGTGCCAGCAGTTTATACGGCACCACAGATACGCAGTATTTT. Translating it yields CASSLYGTTDTQYF. The complete variable domain, with remaining parts taken from reference TRBV28 and TRBJ2-3, reads DVKVTQSSRYLVKRTGEKVFLECVQDMDHENMFWYRQDPGLGLRLIYFSYDVKMKEKGDIPEGYSVSREKKERFSLILESASTNQTSMYLCASSLYGTTDTQYFGPGTRLTVL.